This is a list of T cell receptor beta chains from one sample in a study of breast tumors, draining lymph nodes, adjacent tissues. TCRdb processed the multiplex PCR reads anew with MiXCR; each CDR3 protein has one entry. The sample has around 70,000 distinct CDR3 sequences; 40% to 55% are singletons. Sequencing input: breast tumor tissue. The receptors shown here come from a female donor with breast cancer. Some clones in this sample may be carry-over from other donors' samples. CDR3s include the opening cysteine and the closing phenylalanine or tryptophan. The D gene is left open where the match is weak. Some rows mark clone size as missing; the rest say once, few, many or name a class of expanded clone.

J: TRBJ1-2; V: TRBV2; D: NA; size: NA; CDR3: CASSLLAGNTF; DNA: TGTGCCAGCAGTTTACTAGCTGGGAACACCTTC
J: TRBJ2-1; V: TRBV12-3/TRBV12-4; D: TRBD2; size: many; CDR3: CATSDTGGPSNEQFF; DNA: TGTGCCACCTCTGACACGGGGGGGCCGAGCAATGAGCAGTTCTTC
J: TRBJ1-5; V: TRBV5-1; D: NA; size: many; CDR3: CASSLGPSEQPQHF; DNA: TGCGCCAGCAGCCTCGGGCCCAGTGAACAGCCCCAGCATTTT
J: TRBJ1-1; V: TRBV6-1; D: NA; size: NA; CDR3: CASSVQERSEAFF; DNA: TGTGCCAGCAGTGTACAGGAACGGAGTGAAGCTTTCTTT
J: TRBJ2-3; V: TRBV7-2; D: TRBD1; size: few; CDR3: CASSLGTGEDAQYF; DNA: TGTGCCAGCAGCTTGGGGACAGGGGAGGATGCGCAGTATTTT
J: TRBJ1-1; V: TRBV6-1; D: NA; size: NA; CDR3: CASSVYILNTEAFF; DNA: TGTGCCAGCAGTGTATACATACTGAACACTGAAGCTTTCTTT
J: TRBJ2-3; V: TRBV24-1; D: TRBD2; size: NA; CDR3: CATSPAGGSTDTQYF; DNA: TGTGCCACCAGCCCTGCGGGGGGTAGCACAGATACGCAGTATTTT
J: TRBJ1-4; V: TRBV14; D: TRBD1; size: NA; CDR3: CASSPRDRGNEKLFF; DNA: TGTGCCAGCAGCCCCCGGGACAGAGGCAATGAAAAACTGTTTTTT
J: TRBJ2-2; V: TRBV6-1; D: NA; size: many; CDR3: CASVPGGVWGELFF; DNA: TGTGCCAGCGTGCCAGGCGGGGTGTGGGGGGAGCTGTTTTTT
J: TRBJ1-2; V: TRBV6-5; D: NA; size: many; CDR3: CASSYSALGGYTF; DNA: TGTGCCAGCAGTTACTCGGCGTTAGGAGGCTACACCTTC
J: TRBJ2-7; V: TRBV29-1; D: NA; size: NA; CDR3: CSVDIGNTYERYF; DNA: TGTAGCGTTGATATCGGGAACACCTACGAGCGGTACTTC
J: TRBJ2-5; V: TRBV18; D: NA; size: many; CDR3: CASSAGPHQETQYF; DNA: TGTGCCAGCTCCGCAGGGCCCCACCAAGAGACCCAGTACTTC
J: TRBJ2-5; V: TRBV20-1; D: TRBD2; size: NA; CDR3: CSASPSGGAWTQYF; DNA: TGCAGTGCTAGTCCTAGCGGGGGGGCCTGGACCCAGTACTTC
J: TRBJ1-5; V: TRBV10-2; D: NA; size: many; CDR3: CASRMGGLSNQPQHF; DNA: TGCGCCAGCAGGATGGGGGGGTTGAGCAATCAGCCCCAGCATTTT
J: TRBJ2-3; V: TRBV7-3; D: NA; size: NA; CDR3: CASSSAYGSGTQYF; DNA: TGTGCCAGCAGTTCAGCCTACGGGAGCGGTACGCAGTATTTT
J: TRBJ2-5; V: TRBV19; D: TRBD1; size: NA; CDR3: CASSPGDRGRGQRETQYF; DNA: TGTGCCAGTAGCCCAGGTGACAGGGGACGGGGGCAACGAGAGACCCAGTACTTC
J: TRBJ2-6; V: TRBV5-6; D: TRBD1; size: many; CDR3: CASSAQGARGANVLTF; DNA: TGTGCCAGCAGCGCCCAGGGGGCGCGAGGGGCCAACGTCCTGACTTTC
J: TRBJ1-2; V: TRBV10-3; D: NA; size: once; CDR3: CAIVFPFRVAIFLCANYGYTF; DNA: TGTGCCATCGTCTTCCCTTTTAGAGTGGCTATATTCTTATGTGCTAACTATGGCTACACCTTC
J: TRBJ2-3; V: TRBV12-3/TRBV12-4; D: NA; size: NA; CDR3: CASSLRGTDTQYF; DNA: TGTGCCAGCAGTTTACGGGGCACAGATACGCAGTATTTT
J: TRBJ1-2; V: TRBV5-4; D: NA; size: few; CDR3: CASSLGRGGFWGYTF; DNA: TGTGCCAGCAGCTTGGGGCGGGGGGGCTTTTGGGGCTACACCTTC
J: TRBJ1-3; V: TRBV27; D: NA; size: many; CDR3: CASVIDRSSGNTIYF; DNA: TGTGCCAGCGTAATAGACCGAAGCTCTGGAAACACCATATATTTT
J: TRBJ2-3; V: TRBV25-1; D: NA; size: NA; CDR3: CATAGARNTDTQYF; DNA: TGTGCTACTGCGGGGGCCCGTAACACAGATACGCAGTATTTT
J: TRBJ2-2; V: TRBV7-6; D: TRBD2; size: medium-sized; CDR3: CASSPHLAGWNTGELFF; DNA: TGTGCCAGCAGCCCCCATTTAGCGGGATGGAACACCGGGGAGCTGTTTTTT
J: TRBJ2-1; V: TRBV6-6; D: NA; size: NA; CDR3: CASTLTAYNEQFF; DNA: TGTGCCAGCACCCTGACGGCGTACAATGAGCAGTTCTTC
J: TRBJ2-7; V: TRBV6-1; D: TRBD1; size: medium-sized; CDR3: CASSSGGSYEQYF; DNA: TGTGCCAGCAGTTCAGGGGGCTCCTACGAGCAGTACTTC
J: TRBJ2-6; V: TRBV12-3/TRBV12-4; D: NA; size: many; CDR3: CASIEQLGANVLTF; DNA: TGTGCCAGCATTGAGCAACTTGGGGCCAACGTCCTGACTTTC
J: TRBJ2-3; V: TRBV5-1; D: TRBD2; size: NA; CDR3: CASSLGLAGTDTQYF; DNA: TGCGCCAGCAGCCTAGGACTAGCGGGCACAGATACGCAGTATTTT
J: TRBJ2-7; V: TRBV15; D: TRBD1; size: NA; CDR3: CATSSPGQGNYEQYF; DNA: TGTGCCACCAGCAGCCCGGGACAGGGGAATTACGAGCAGTACTTC
J: TRBJ2-2; V: TRBV27; D: NA; size: many; CDR3: CASSLSSTGELFF; DNA: TGTGCCAGCAGTTTATCGAGCACCGGGGAGCTGTTTTTT
J: TRBJ1-5; V: TRBV12-3/TRBV12-4; D: NA; size: once; CDR3: CASSLEIAGYSGLEPQHF; DNA: TGTGCCAGCAGTTTAGAAATAGCGGGGTACAGCGGACTTGAGCCCCAGCATTTT
J: TRBJ2-3; V: TRBV11-2; D: NA; size: many; CDR3: CASSLLYFPSTDTQYF; DNA: TGTGCCAGCAGCTTATTGTACTTTCCTAGCACAGATACGCAGTATTTT
J: TRBJ2-3; V: TRBV19; D: NA; size: once; CDR3: CASSTERETQYTDTQYF; DNA: TGTGCCAGTAGTACCGAGAGGGAGACCCAGTACACAGATACGCAGTATTTT
J: TRBJ2-7; V: TRBV6-6; D: TRBD1; size: many; CDR3: CASSYRTDRETYEQYF; DNA: TGTGCCAGCAGTTACCGTACGGACAGGGAAACCTACGAGCAGTACTTC
J: TRBJ2-7; V: TRBV10-1; D: NA; size: many; CDR3: CASSVGNRVPYEQYF; DNA: TGCGCCAGCAGTGTAGGAAACAGGGTCCCCTACGAGCAGTACTTC
J: TRBJ2-5; V: TRBV29-1; D: NA; size: NA; CDR3: CSVGEGETQYF; DNA: TGCAGCGTGGGGGAAGGAGAGACCCAGTACTTC
J: TRBJ2-1; V: TRBV7-8; D: TRBD2; size: NA; CDR3: CARDVTGGSPYNEQFF; DNA: TGTGCTAGAGATGTTACGGGAGGGAGCCCCTACAATGAGCAGTTCTTC
J: TRBJ1-4; V: TRBV11-2; D: NA; size: many; CDR3: CASSRLAGANNEKLFF; DNA: TGTGCCAGCAGCCGTCTAGCGGGGGCGAATAATGAAAAACTGTTTTTT
J: TRBJ2-5; V: TRBV19; D: NA; size: many; CDR3: CASASGQGLRDTETQYF; DNA: TGTGCCAGCGCGTCAGGACAGGGACTAAGGGACACAGAGACCCAGTACTTC
J: TRBJ2-2; V: TRBV2; D: TRBD2; size: many; CDR3: CASSNQAGGAGELFF; DNA: TGTGCCAGCTCTAATCAAGCGGGGGGGGCCGGGGAGCTGTTTTTT
J: TRBJ1-5; V: TRBV6-5; D: TRBD1; size: NA; CDR3: CASRPGTGGSQPQHF; DNA: TGTGCCAGCAGACCCGGGACAGGGGGTTCTCAGCCCCAGCATTTT
J: TRBJ1-1; V: TRBV7-8; D: NA; size: many; CDR3: CASSGAGGVKTSEAFF; DNA: TGTGCCAGCAGCGGTGCAGGAGGGGTGAAGACGAGTGAAGCTTTCTTT
J: TRBJ1-2; V: TRBV2; D: NA; size: NA; CDR3: CASSGGQYYGYTF; DNA: TGTGCCAGCAGTGGCGGACAGTACTATGGCTACACCTTC
J: TRBJ2-5; V: TRBV5-8; D: NA; size: once; CDR3: CASSFVDGTFGSGTQYF; DNA: NA
J: TRBJ2-7; V: TRBV12-3/TRBV12-4; D: TRBD1; size: many; CDR3: CASSSNLQGQGHEQYF; DNA: TGTGCCAGCAGTTCTAACCTACAGGGACAGGGTCACGAGCAGTACTTC
J: TRBJ2-5; V: TRBV12-3/TRBV12-4; D: NA; size: many; CDR3: CASRLEDGYQETQYF; DNA: TGTGCCAGCAGACTAGAGGACGGCTACCAAGAGACCCAGTACTTC
J: TRBJ2-7; V: TRBV6-6; D: NA; size: many; CDR3: CASSHRGEQYF; DNA: TGTGCCAGCAGTCACCGGGGCGAGCAGTACTTC
J: TRBJ1-6; V: TRBV9; D: NA; size: NA; CDR3: CASSVAPRGGEPLHF; DNA: TGTGCCAGCAGCGTAGCCCCGCGGGGGGGGGAACCCCTCCACTTT
J: TRBJ2-3; V: TRBV7-8; D: NA; size: many; CDR3: CASSSRGDTQYF; DNA: TGTGCCAGCAGCTCCCGGGGGGATACGCAGTATTTT
J: TRBJ2-3; V: TRBV27; D: TRBD2; size: NA; CDR3: CASSLSAGGAYNEQYF; DNA: TGTGCCAGCAGTTTATCTGCGGGGGGCGCGTACAATGAGCAGTATTTT
J: TRBJ1-6; V: TRBV18; D: NA; size: few; CDR3: CASSPLHF; DNA: TGTGCCAGCTCACCCCTCCACTTT
J: TRBJ2-1; V: TRBV4-2; D: TRBD2; size: many; CDR3: CASSQEGLAGSYNEQFF; DNA: TGTGCCAGCAGCCAAGAGGGACTAGCGGGGTCCTACAATGAGCAGTTCTTC
J: TRBJ1-5; V: TRBV28; D: TRBD1; size: NA; CDR3: CASSSGQGYHSNQPQHF; DNA: TGTGCCAGCAGTTCGGGACAGGGCTATCATAGCAATCAGCCCCAGCATTTT
J: TRBJ2-4; V: TRBV19; D: NA; size: NA; CDR3: CASSIGRGLGILYF; DNA: TGTGCCAGTAGTATAGGACGGGGGCTAGGCATACTGTACTTC
J: TRBJ2-2; V: TRBV20-1; D: TRBD2; size: many; CDR3: CSARATSGQTGELFF; DNA: TGCAGTGCTAGAGCTACTAGCGGGCAAACCGGGGAGCTGTTTTTT
J: TRBJ2-3; V: TRBV5-1; D: TRBD2; size: NA; CDR3: CASSESTGEGTDTRYF; DNA: TGCGCCAGCAGCGAGTCCACGGGGGAGGGCACAGATACGCGGTATTTT
J: TRBJ2-4; V: TRBV6-5; D: NA; size: NA; CDR3: CASSPGVGNIQYF; DNA: TGTGCCAGCAGTCCCGGGGTGGGAAACATTCAGTACTTC
J: TRBJ1-6; V: TRBV10-1; D: TRBD1; size: NA; CDR3: CPGRGQGDSPLHF; DNA: TGCCCCGGCAGAGGACAGGGGGATTCACCCCTCCACTTT
J: TRBJ1-2; V: TRBV20-1; D: NA; size: medium-sized; CDR3: CSASLVGVDYGYTF; DNA: TGCAGTGCTAGCTTAGTCGGGGTTGACTATGGCTACACCTTC
J: TRBJ1-2; V: TRBV6-5; D: TRBD1; size: many; CDR3: CASSLGGQGLNYGYTF; DNA: TGTGCCAGCAGCCTGGGGGGACAGGGGCTAAACTATGGCTACACCTTC
J: TRBJ2-4; V: TRBV7-8; D: TRBD2; size: many; CDR3: CASSSRGTYLAKNIQYF; DNA: TGTGCCAGCAGCTCGCGGGGGACCTATCTAGCCAAAAACATTCAGTACTTC